This T cell receptor (beta chain) was sequenced for a study of T cell responses to AZD1222 COVID-19 vaccine (dated by TCRdb to the early 2020s). For the wider study: A total of under 250 trial participants underwent TCR sequencing, of whom nearly 210 had received two doses of AZD1222 and around 25 had received two doses of the MenACWY control vaccine. Trial participants were enrolled into age subgroups of 18-55, 56-69 and 70-plus years, which contained around 150, 29 and 61 TCR-sequenced participants, respectively. What the research found in general, with its limitations: Vaccine-associated CD4 TCRs spanned the whole spike protein, with dominant responses in regions 160-218 and 743-854. Spike-specific TCR breadth and depth rose significantly after two AZD1222 doses compared with day 0 and with MenACWY recipients. The 56-69-year group was small, and its depth increase did not reach significance, likely because of low power. Most participants were white British and females outnumbered males, and the authors suggested that clonal diversity may have been underestimated. Only a handful of AZD1222 recipients were SARS-CoV-2 seropositive at baseline, limiting conclusions about previously exposed vaccinees. Because no day 14 peak-response samples were available, repertoires were characterized only after the peak T cell response. Nearly half of unique spike-specific TCRs reportedly recognized epitopes outside regions mutated in the B.1.351 and B.1.1.7 variants.

Note on this clone: No antigen is known for it. A junction end diverges from the germline sequence, so it may reflect a read error.

Spanning cysteine to phenylalanine, the CDR3 consists of 15 amino acids. The sequence is cut down to CDR3 DNA, 45 bases in frame from base 1. For CDR1 and CDR2, the germline V gene (reference sequence) lists MNHNY and SVGAGI. The CDR3 regions of human TCRbeta chains were subjected to immunosequencing. As for the original processing: Repertoire TCRs were checked for matches against a reference library of SARS-CoV-2-specific TCRs that had been generated using the MIRA antigen-specificity platform. Breadth meant the fraction of unique TCRs that were SARS-CoV-2-associated, whereas depth meant the fraction of total T cells that were SARS-CoV-2-associated. Using the MIRA data, each spike-specific TCR was mapped to the spike region that the TCR reacts to and placed in a CD4 or CD8 class. Log10-transformed breadth and depth values were compared by one-way ANOVA with Sidak's multiple comparisons tests. TCRdb's version of the immuneACCESS table is confined to in-frame rearrangements and falls short of the full clone set. An unresolved V gene accounts for under half of the shortfall where checked; the remainder is of unknown origin. That table furnishes V, J and clone size, whereas the DNA furnished D and trimming. Counted in this sample were tens of thousands of clones; less than 95% of them appeared once. The ten largest clones take up around 8% of the sample.

Reading the label with the study, this specimen's time point is: about 28 days (+/-7) after the second vaccine dose. AZD1222 recipients whose second dose came at about 4 weeks and those whose second dose came at about 12 weeks were combined into one group, since spike-specific TCR depth and breadth did not differ between the two schedules. The vaccinee samples were drawn from two UK trials, COV001 and COV002, one of which was a single-blind randomized controlled phase 2/3 trial testing AZD1222 (ChAdOx1 nCoV-19) in healthy adults. For TCRbeta chain sequencing, PBMC samples were collected from trial participants at day 0 and at day 28 after the second dose.

The chain employs TRBV6-6 and TRBJ1-1, and 12 junctional nucleotides match TRBD1. The receptor was isolated from an adult who received the AZD1222 COVID-19 vaccine. Sample: peripheral blood, taken 28 days after the second AZD1222 dose. The DNA is as follows: TGTGCCAGCAGTGACTCCGGGACAGGGGGCGGTGAAGCTTTCTTT. This codes for CASSDSGTGGGEAFF.